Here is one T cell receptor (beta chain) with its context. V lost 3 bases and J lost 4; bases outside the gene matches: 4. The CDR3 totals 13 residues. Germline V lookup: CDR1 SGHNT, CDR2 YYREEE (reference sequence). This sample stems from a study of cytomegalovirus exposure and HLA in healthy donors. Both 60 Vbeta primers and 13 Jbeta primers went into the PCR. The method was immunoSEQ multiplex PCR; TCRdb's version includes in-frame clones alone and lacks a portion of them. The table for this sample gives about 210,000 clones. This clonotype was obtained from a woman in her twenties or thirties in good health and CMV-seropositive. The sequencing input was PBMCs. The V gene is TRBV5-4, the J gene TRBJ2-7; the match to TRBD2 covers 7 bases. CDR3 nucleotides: TGTGCCAGCAGCTCCGGGACTACATACGAGCAGTACTTC. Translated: CASSSGTTYEQYF.